Each of the 28 T cell receptor beta chains below was sequenced from the same sample in a study of blood T cell repertoires in COVID-19. Some clones are missing from TCRdb's copy, which holds only in-frame ones; the method was immunoSEQ multiplex PCR. The table shows fewer than 450,000 clones, with about 88% occurring only once. The sequencing sample was made of peripheral blood. These receptor sequences come from a woman in her sixties or seventies with COVID-19, enrolled during active disease.

The rearrangement uses TRBV10-3 and TRBJ1-1; tentatively, D is TRBD1 (5 bases). V was cut by 8 bases and J by 3 bases, with 16 bases left in between. This CDR3 comprises 14 residues. CDR1 and CDR2 (germline): ENHRY, SYGVKD. CDR3 sequence reads: CAIGGGEMDTEAFF. The CDR3 DNA reads as TGTGCCATCGGGGGGGGAGAGATGGACACTGAAGCTTTCTTT.

This chain joins TRBV19 and TRBJ2-7, with 9 bases aligning to TRBD2. The V gene end was trimmed by 8 bases and the J gene end by 3 bases; junction bases not matched to a gene: 8. Per germline, CDR1 LNHDA and CDR2 SQIVND (reference sequence). The CDR3 has 14 residues. CDR3 region: CASSSFSGSYEQYF. For the CDR3, the DNA is TGTGCCAGTTCGAGCTTTAGCGGGAGCTACGAGCAGTACTTC.

The chain is built from TRBV7-9 and TRBJ1-2; 7 nucleotides agree with TRBD1. The CDR3 length is 15 residues. J was trimmed by 5 bases and V by 0 bases; bases with no gene match: 6. CDR1 and CDR2 (germline): SEHNR, FQNEAQ (reference sequence). CDR3 in DNA: TGTGCCAGCAGCTTAGCGCTAACGGGACAGTATGGCTACACCTTC. It translates to CASSLALTGQYGYTF.

This sequence joins TRBV7-8 and TRBJ2-7; 12 bases fit TRBD1. V lost 5 bases and J lost 7; bases outside the gene matches: 12. The CDR3 runs 16 residues. Germline lookup yields CDR1 SGHVS and CDR2 FQNEAQ. As DNA, the CDR3 is TGTGCCAGCAGCACGTTCCCGGGACAGGGGGCGAGGGAGCAGTACTTC. Amino acids: CASSTFPGQGAREQYF.

The chain employs TRBV5-8 and TRBJ1-5; perhaps TRBD1 as D (6 bases). CDR3 length: 16 amino acids. Germline-derived CDR1 and CDR2 are SGHTS and YDEGEE. V lost 4 bases and J 4 bases, leaving 18 bases between the germline ends. The CDR3 is CASSPGGGAGNQPQHF. The DNA of the CDR3 is TGTGCCAGCAGCCCCGGCGGGGGGGCAGGGAATCAGCCCCAGCATTTT.

To note about this clone: At one boundary the junction diverges from the germline segment, which might be a read error. The rearrangement joins TRBV19 to TRBJ1-1; D unclear. Germline V gene sequence: CDR1 LNHDA, CDR2 SQIVND (reference sequence). CDR3 length: 16 amino acids. CDR3 bases: TGTGCCAGTAGTATAGGCTGGCCGGGTCTGAAGACTGAAGCTTTCTTT. Translating it yields CASSIGWPGLKTEAFF.

The rearrangement uses TRBV7-9 and TRBJ1-2, with TRBD1 matching 7 bases. The CDR3 runs 15 residues. Germline lookup yields CDR1 SEHNR and CDR2 FQNEAQ (reference sequence). V shed 5 bases, J shed 6 bases, and the junction held 12 bases outside the gene matches. The CDR3 DNA reads as TGTGCCAGCAGCCACGGAGGGGGCCAGGGTAATGGCTACACCTTC. It codes for CASSHGGGQGNGYTF.

The chain is built from TRBV10-2 and TRBJ1-6; TRBD1 agrees at 8 bases. The germline V gene encodes CDR1 WSHSY and CDR2 SAAADI. CDR3 length: 16 residues. J lost 4 bases, V lost 6 bases, and 8 bases had no gene match. This CDR3 reads CASRLQGGRYNSPLHF. In nucleotides, the CDR3 is TGCGCCAGCAGGTTACAGGGGGGGAGATATAATTCACCCCTCCACTTT.

The chain uses TRBV27 and TRBJ2-1; 8 positions match TRBD1. CDR3 size: 16 residues. The trim removed 2 bases at V and 4 bases at J, leaving 7 bases unmatched. CDR1 is MNHEY, CDR2 SMNVEV, per germline (reference sequence). CDR3 residues: CASSLDQGARYNEQFF. DNA of the CDR3: TGTGCCAGCAGTTTAGATCAGGGGGCCCGATACAATGAGCAGTTCTTC.

V and J are TRBV30 and TRBJ2-4; the D gene is possibly TRBD2 (6 bases). Germline V CDR1 and CDR2: GTSNPN, SVGIG (reference sequence). The CDR3 totals 13 residues. V lost 4 bases to trimming and J lost 6 bases, with 13 bases between them. The CDR3 region is CAWTIGGRNIQYF. The CDR3 bases are TGTGCCTGGACCATTGGAGGGAGAAACATTCAGTACTTC.

V gene TRBV5-1 combines with J gene TRBJ1-2; 8 bases align to TRBD1. Per the germline V gene, CDR1 is SGHRS and CDR2 is YFSETQ. The V and J ends lost 2 bases and 8 bases, in that order; junction bases with no gene match: 8. The CDR3 covers 14 residues. In DNA, the CDR3 is TGCGCCAGCAGCTTATCGGACAGGGTAGAGGGCTACACCTTC. It codes for CASSLSDRVEGYTF.

This clone has more than one count but fewer than ten. J is TRBJ2-1 and V is TRBV7-9; 9 bases align to TRBD2. This CDR3 is 16 amino acids long. The germline V gene has CDR1 SEHNR and CDR2 FQNEAQ (reference sequence). V trimming: 4 bases; J trimming: 6 bases; junction bases outside the gene matches: 10. The CDR3 is CASSSMRGGPSNEQFF. The CDR3 DNA is TGTGCCAGCAGCTCGATGCGGGGGGGCCCGTCCAATGAGCAGTTCTTC.

This clone was detected many times. This chain links TRBV5-4 with TRBJ2-7; 9 bases match TRBD2. The CDR3 runs to 16 residues. The J segment lost 3 bases and the V segment lost 2 bases, leaving 9 bases of the junction unmatched. Per germline, CDR1 SGHNT and CDR2 YYREEE (reference sequence). The CDR3 protein is CASSLGAAGGIYEQYF. The CDR3 DNA reads as TGTGCCAGCAGCTTAGGAGCAGCGGGGGGAATCTACGAGCAGTACTTC.

The chain couples TRBV4-1 to TRBJ2-3; 16 bases map to TRBD2. This CDR3 contains 22 residues. Germline V lookup: CDR1 MGHRA, CDR2 YSYEKL. Trimming at V came to 0 bases and at J to 6 bases, leaving 18 bases not matched to a gene. The DNA for the CDR3 is TGCGCCAGCAGCCAAGATAGGGCCCAACCGGGACTAGCGGGGGGGTCAAAGGATACGCAGTATTTT. As protein: CASSQDRAQPGLAGGSKDTQYF.

The chain couples TRBV7-3 to TRBJ1-2; the match to TRBD1 covers 10 bases. V dropped 5 bases and J dropped 5; count of bases not matched to a gene: 8. The germline V gene encodes CDR1 SGHTA and CDR2 FQGTGA. This CDR3 region has 15 residues. The CDR3 sequence: CASSLRQGALYGYTF. As DNA, the CDR3 is TGTGCCAGCAGCCTGAGACAGGGGGCACTGTATGGCTACACCTTC.

The rearrangement joins TRBV6-6 to TRBJ1-2, with 7 bases lining up with TRBD1. Germline lookup yields CDR1 MNHNY and CDR2 SVGAGI (reference sequence). The CDR3 is made up of 12 amino acids. Trimming removed 5 bases from V and 12 bases from J; junction bases left unmatched: 9. The CDR3 sequence is CASSPRGQGDTF. CDR3 DNA: TGTGCCAGCAGTCCCCGGGGGCAGGGGGACACCTTC.

This clone was seen just once. J is TRBJ2-3 and V is TRBV7-2, with 8 bases fitting TRBD1. The V and J ends lost 5 bases and 0 bases, in that order; junction bases with no gene match: 4. The germline CDR1 and CDR2 sequences are SGHTA and FQGNSA. This CDR3 region has 15 residues. The CDR3: CASSPGGASTDTQYF. In nucleotides, the CDR3 is TGTGCCAGCAGCCCAGGGGGCGCGAGCACAGATACGCAGTATTTT.

The sample holds one count of this clone. The rearrangement uses TRBV3-1 (or the pseudogene TRBV3-2) and TRBJ2-7; perhaps TRBD1 as D (6 bases). The V end lost 2 bases, the J end lost 1 base, and 9 bases lay between the germline ends. Germline V gives CDR1 LGHDT, CDR2 YNNKEL (reference sequence). This CDR3 is built from 14 residues. The DNA of the CDR3 is TGTGCCAGCAGCCAACAGGGGCGATCCTACGAGCAGTACTTC. Amino acids: CASSQQGRSYEQYF.

This chain uses TRBV29-1 with TRBJ1-2, with 10 bases fitting TRBD1. V lost 5 bases, J lost 5 bases, and 5 bases stayed unmatched. Germline assignment: CDR1 SQVTM and CDR2 ANQGSEA. This CDR3 comprises 13 residues. The CDR3 is CSVSGTGVYGYTF. CDR3 in DNA: TGCAGCGTTTCCGGGACAGGGGTTTATGGCTACACCTTC.

The V call is TRBV18, the J call TRBJ1-6; D gene ambiguous. The CDR3 sequence is 18 residues long. V was pared by 8 bases and J by 0 bases, with 20 bases between. CDR1 KGHSH and CDR2 LQKENI come from the germline V gene. The DNA for the CDR3 is TGTGCCAGCCCGAGGAGGTTATCCACGAGCTCCTATAATTCACCCCTCCACTTT. Protein: CASPRRLSTSSYNSPLHF.

This chain joins TRBV4-3 and TRBJ1-2; D is uncertain. The CDR3 sequence is 15 residues long. V gave up 1 base and J gave up 7 bases, with 16 bases separating them. In germline, CDR1 is LGHNA, CDR2 YSLEER. Written as DNA, the CDR3 is TGCGCCAGCAGCCAAGGGCCTGGGAGAGGCTCTGGCTACACCTTC. As protein: CASSQGPGRGSGYTF.

This clone was seen only once. This chain connects TRBV30 to TRBJ1-3; a possible D gene is TRBD1 (5 bases). This CDR3 comprises 12 residues. The germline V and J ends were trimmed by 2 bases and 7 bases, with 9 bases remaining between them. The germline gives CDR1 GTSNPN, CDR2 SVGIG (reference sequence). The CDR3 protein is CAWSSGGNTIYF. CDR3 coding DNA: TGTGCCTGGAGTTCTGGGGGGAACACCATATATTTT.

The rearrangement links TRBV11-2 to TRBJ1-1; D gene ambiguous. The CDR3 contains 14 residues. From germline, CDR1 is SGHAT and CDR2 FQNNGV. The V end was cut by 2 bases, the J end by 2 bases, with 9 bases between. The CDR3 loop reads CASSLIRVNTEAFF. The DNA for the CDR3 is TGTGCCAGCAGCTTAATTCGGGTAAACACTGAAGCTTTCTTT.

This chain joins TRBV11-2 and TRBJ2-5; 12 nucleotides match TRBD2. The germline V gene encodes CDR1 SGHAT and CDR2 FQNNGV. The CDR3 has 15 amino acids. V lost 6 bases, J lost 5 bases, and 7 bases stayed unmatched. CDR3 protein: CASRRLAGEVETQYF. The CDR3 region has the DNA TGTGCCAGCAGGCGACTAGCGGGGGAGGTTGAGACCCAGTACTTC.

The gene calls are TRBV5-1 and TRBJ1-2; 7 nucleotides match TRBD1. Germline values: CDR1 SGHRS, CDR2 YFSETQ. The trim removed 0 bases at V and 4 bases at J, leaving 3 bases unmatched. The CDR3 spans 14 residues. CDR3 nucleotide sequence: TGCGCCAGCAGCTTGGCAGCAGGGGGCTATGGCTACACCTTC. It translates to CASSLAAGGYGYTF.

The DNA for the CDR3 is TGTGCCATCAGTGATAGGGAAGGGGGGAACACTGAAGCTTTCTTT. Amino acid sequence: CAISDREGGNTEAFF. The chain links TRBV10-3 to TRBJ1-1, with a tentative D call TRBD1 (6 bases). The V and J ends lost 3 bases and 1 base respectively, with 12 bases between them. The CDR3 loop spans 15 amino acids. From germline, CDR1 is ENHRY and CDR2 SYGVKD.

This clone has just a few counts. This rearrangement joins TRBV2 to TRBJ1-2; D uncertain. The CDR3 totals 13 residues. V dropped 10 bases and J dropped 3 bases, with 15 bases sitting between them. The germline V gene has CDR1 SNHLY and CDR2 FYNNEI. The CDR3 DNA sequence: TGTGCCACCGGAAAGGGCGGGCACTATGGCTACACCTTC. Protein sequence: CATGKGGHYGYTF.

V usage is TRBV6-5 and J usage is TRBJ1-2; D is possibly TRBD1 (5 bases). There are 13 residues in the CDR3. Germline V gives CDR1 MNHEY, CDR2 SVGAGI. The germline V and J ends were trimmed by 4 bases and 1 base, with 7 bases remaining between them. The CDR3 DNA follows: TGTGCCAGCAGTTTGACAGATAACTATGGCTACACCTTC. This sequence encodes CASSLTDNYGYTF.